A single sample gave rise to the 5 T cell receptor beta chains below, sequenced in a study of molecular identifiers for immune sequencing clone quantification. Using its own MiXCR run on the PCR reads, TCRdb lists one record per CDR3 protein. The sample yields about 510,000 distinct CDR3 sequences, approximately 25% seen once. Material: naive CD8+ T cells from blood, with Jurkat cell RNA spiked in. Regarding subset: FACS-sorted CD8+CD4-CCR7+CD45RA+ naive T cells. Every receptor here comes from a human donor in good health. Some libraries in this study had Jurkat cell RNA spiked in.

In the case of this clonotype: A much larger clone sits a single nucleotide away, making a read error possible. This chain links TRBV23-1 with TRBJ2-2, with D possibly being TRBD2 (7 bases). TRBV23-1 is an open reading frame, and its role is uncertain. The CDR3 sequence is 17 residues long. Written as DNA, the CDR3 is TGCGCCAGCAGTCAGGGGGCGACAGGCCGTTCGAGCGGGGAGCTGGTTTTT. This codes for CASSQGATGRSSGELVF.

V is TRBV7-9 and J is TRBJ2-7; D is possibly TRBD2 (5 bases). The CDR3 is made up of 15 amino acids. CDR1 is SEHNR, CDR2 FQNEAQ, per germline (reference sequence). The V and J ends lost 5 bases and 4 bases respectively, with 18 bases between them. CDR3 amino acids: CASSPPGVGEYEQYF. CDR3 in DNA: TGTGCCAGCAGCCCCCCCGGGGTTGGGGAATACGAGCAGTACTTC.

The CDR3 loop reads CASSQESGRIYEQYF. The DNA of the CDR3 is TGCGCCAGCAGCCAAGAATCGGGCCGGATCTACGAGCAGTACTTC. The chain couples TRBV4-3 to TRBJ2-7, with D unclear. The CDR3 extends over 15 amino acids. Trimming removed 0 bases at V and 3 bases at J, with 12 bases between. Germline CDR1 and CDR2: LGHNA and YSLEER.

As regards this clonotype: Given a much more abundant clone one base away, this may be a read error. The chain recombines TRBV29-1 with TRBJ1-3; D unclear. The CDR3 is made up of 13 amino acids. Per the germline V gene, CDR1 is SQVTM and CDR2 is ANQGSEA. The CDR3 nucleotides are TGCAGCGTTGAAGGACCCTCTGGAAACCCCATATATTTT. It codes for CSVEGPSGNPIYF.

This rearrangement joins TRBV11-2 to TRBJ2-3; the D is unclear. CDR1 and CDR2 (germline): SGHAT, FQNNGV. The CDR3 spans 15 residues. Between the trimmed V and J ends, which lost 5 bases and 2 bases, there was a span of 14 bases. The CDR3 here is CASSHSLLITDTQYF. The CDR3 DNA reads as TGTGCCAGCAGCCACTCTCTGCTAATCACAGATACGCAGTATTTT.